The entry that follows covers one T cell receptor (beta chain) sequence. Its antigen is as yet unknown. This entry comes from a study of cytomegalovirus exposure and HLA in healthy donors. Study results and limitations: The study had only CMV serostatus as immune exposure information.

The PCR contained 60 Vbeta and 13 Jbeta primers. Only in-frame clones appear in the TCRdb table, and some are missing; sequencing was by immunoSEQ multiplex PCR. In the table there are 160,000 or so clones, approximately 80% of which are singletons. Sequenced sample: PBMCs. This receptor was obtained from a woman in her forties or fifties in good health and CMV-seronegative.

The CDR3 is CASSDTSNQPQHF. The CDR3 DNA reads TGTGCCAGCAGTGACACTAGCAATCAGCCCCAGCATTTT. The chain couples TRBV6-6 to TRBJ1-5; D remains ambiguous. Looked up from germline, CDR1 is MNHNY and CDR2 is SVGAGI (reference sequence). The CDR3 is made up of 13 amino acids. V was cut by 5 bases and J by 0 bases, with 5 bases left in between.